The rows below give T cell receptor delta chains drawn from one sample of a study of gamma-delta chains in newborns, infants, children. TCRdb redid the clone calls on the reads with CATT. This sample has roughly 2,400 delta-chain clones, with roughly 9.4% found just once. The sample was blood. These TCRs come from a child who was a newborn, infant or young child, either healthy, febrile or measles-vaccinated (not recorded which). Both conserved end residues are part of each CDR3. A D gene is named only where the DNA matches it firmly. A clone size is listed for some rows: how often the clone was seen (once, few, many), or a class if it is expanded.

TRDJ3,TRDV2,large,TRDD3,CACDTVLGDSSWDTRQMFF,TGTGCCTGTGACACCGTACTGGGGGATAGCTCCTGGGACACCCGACAGATGTTTTTC
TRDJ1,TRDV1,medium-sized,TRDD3,CALGEVGPTRGGGSTDKLIF,TGTGCTCTTGGGGAAGTCGGGCCTACGCGTGGTGGGGGATCCACCGATAAACTCATCTTT
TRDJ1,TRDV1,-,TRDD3,CALGELGRLLQVLGGEGYTDKLIF,TGTGCTCTTGGGGAACTCGGTCGCCTGCTTCAGGTGCTGGGGGGGGAAGGATACACCGATAAACTCATCTTT
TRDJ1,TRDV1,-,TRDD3,CALGEPSYTTGGYADKLIF,TGTGCTCTTGGGGAACCCTCCTACACTACTGGGGGATACGCCGATAAACTCATCTTT
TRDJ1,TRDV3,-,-,CAYGLGGHYTDKLIF,TGTGCCTATGGACTGGGAGGTCACTACACCGATAAACTCATCTTT
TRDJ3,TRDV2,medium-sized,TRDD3,CACDLGDNGPWDTRQMFF,TGTGCCTGTGACTTGGGGGATAATGGGCCCTGGGACACCCGACAGATGTTTTTC
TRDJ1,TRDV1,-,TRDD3,CALGGLPSNGLGADKLIF,TGTGCTCTTGGGGGCCTCCCTTCTAACGGACTGGGGGCCGATAAACTCATCTTT
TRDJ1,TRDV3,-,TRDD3,CAFSVGFEGWGSTDKLIF,TGTGCCTTTAGTGTCGGGTTTGAGGGCTGGGGGTCGACCGATAAACTCATCTTT
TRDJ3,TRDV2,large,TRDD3,CACDVLGSSWDTRQMFF,TGTGCCTGTGACGTACTGGGGAGCTCCTGGGACACCCGACAGATGTTTTTC
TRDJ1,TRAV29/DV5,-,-,CAAISGVYRGSADKLIF,TGTGCAGCAATATCTGGGGTCTACAGGGGATCGGCCGATAAACTCATCTTT
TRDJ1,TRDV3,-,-,CAFSGYPLRTDKLIF,TGTGCCTTTAGCGGATACCCTCTCCGCACCGATAAACTCATCTTT
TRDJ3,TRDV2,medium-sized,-,CACDTLTSSWDTRQMFF,TGTGCCTGTGACACCCTTACTAGCTCCTGGGACACCCGACAGATGTTTTTC
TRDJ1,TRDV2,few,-,CASHPLSYTDKLIF,TGTGCCTCACACCCCCTCTCGTACACCGATAAACTCATCTTT
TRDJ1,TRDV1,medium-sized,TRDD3,CALGELPTGENLGDGNRKLIF,TGTGCTCTTGGGGAACTACCTACTGGGGAGAATCTGGGGGACGGGAATCGTAAACTCATCTTT
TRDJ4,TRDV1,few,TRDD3,CALGELTGTGGSHFRPPIF,TGTGCTCTTGGGGAACTTACCGGTACTGGGGGATCCCATTTCCGACCCCCGATCTTT
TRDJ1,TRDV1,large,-,CALGELNRRDTDKLIF,TGTGCTCTTGGGGAACTGAACCGTCGGGACACCGATAAACTCATCTTT
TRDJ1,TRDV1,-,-,CALGEQYDWGDQMGKLIF,TGTGCTCTTGGGGAACAATACGATTGGGGCGACCAAATGGGTAAACTCATCTTT
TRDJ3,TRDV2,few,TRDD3,CATLGATISWDTRQMFF,TGTGCCACCCTGGGGGCTACGATATCCTGGGACACCCGACAGATGTTTTTC
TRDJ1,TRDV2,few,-,CACDPMESPTDKLIF,TGTGCCTGTGACCCGATGGAAAGCCCAACCGATAAACTCATCTTT
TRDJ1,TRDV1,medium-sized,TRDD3,CALGVYYGGYGDTDKLIF,TGTGCTCTTGGGGTCTACTACGGGGGATACGGGGACACCGATAAACTCATCTTT
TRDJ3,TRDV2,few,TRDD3,CACDTGWGIRSWDTRQVFF,TGTGCCTGTGACACCGGATGGGGGATACGCTCCTGGGACACCCGGCAGGTGTTTTTC
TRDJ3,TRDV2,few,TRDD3,CATLLGDGSWDTRQMFF,TGTGCCACCCTACTGGGGGATGGATCCTGGGACACCCGACAGATGTTTTTC
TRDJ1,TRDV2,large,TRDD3,CACDTVLGDTKTDKLIF,TGTGCCTGTGACACCGTACTGGGGGATACGAAGACCGATAAACTCATCTTT
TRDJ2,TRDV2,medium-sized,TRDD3,CATWGITAQLFF,TGTGCCACCTGGGGGATAACAGCACAACTCTTCTTT